The following is a T cell receptor (beta chain) sequence with its context. This entry comes from a study of CD8 T cells in Susac syndrome. Reverse transcription of 0.5 to 1 ug RNA was performed with random hexamers. TCRdb re-called the immunoSEQ multiplex PCR reads with MiXCR, one entry per CDR3 protein. The sample has 400,000 to 550,000 distinct CDR3 sequences; around 85% are singletons. Germline lookup yields CDR1 LNHDA and CDR2 SQIVND (reference sequence). The CDR3 has 14 residues. The ends were cut back, 4 bases at V and 0 bases at J, with 10 bases in the middle. This chain connects TRBV19 to TRBJ2-7; perhaps TRBD1 as D (6 bases). Sequencing was done on a sample of CD8+ T cells from PBMCs. This clonotype was sampled from a human donor with multiple sclerosis. DNA for the CDR3: TGTGCCAGTAGTACTCGGGACAACTCCTACGAGCAGTACTTC. It translates to CASSTRDNSYEQYF.